The rows below give T cell receptor beta chains drawn from one sample of a study of blood T cell repertoires in COVID-19. Method: immunoSEQ multiplex PCR; TCRdb's copy keeps in-frame clones and lacks some. This sample has some 130,000 clones; around 80% occur once, and the top ten carry approximately 3.6%. The sample was peripheral blood. Receptors originate from a man aged 55-75 years with acute or convalescent COVID-19. CDR3s include the opening cysteine and the closing phenylalanine or tryptophan. D genes are given only for firm matches. A row's size may be missing; if present it is once, few, many or a size class.

size,length,V,J,D,DNA,CDR3
.,17,TRBV28,TRBJ1-1,TRBD1,TGTGCCAGCAGGGGTCCGGACAGGAAGACCTTGAACACTGAAGCTTTCTTT,CASRGPDRKTLNTEAFF
once,19,TRBV28,TRBJ1-3,.,TGTGCCAGCAGTTTATTTCTAGACCCAACCGGGGGCTCTGGAAACACCATATATTTT,CASSLFLDPTGGSGNTIYF
.,18,TRBV9,TRBJ2-3,TRBD2,TGTGCCAGCAGCGTAGCCCCGGGACTAGCGGGAGGGTTTGATACGCAGTATTTT,CASSVAPGLAGGFDTQYF
.,12,TRBV19,TRBJ2-3,.,TGTGCCAGTAGTATGCGAGATGGTACGCAGTATTTT,CASSMRDGTQYF
.,13,TRBV24-1,TRBJ1-1,.,TGTGCCACCGAGGGCCGCGGGGGGACTGAAGCTTTCTTT,CATEGRGGTEAFF
.,14,TRBV18,TRBJ1-6,.,TGTGCCAGCTCACGGGGGGGGCTTAATTCACCCCTCCACTTT,CASSRGGLNSPLHF
.,14,TRBV5-6,TRBJ2-7,TRBD2,TGTGCCAGCAGCTTGGAACCCGGGAGGGGCGAGCAGTACTTC,CASSLEPGRGEQYF
once,15,TRBV9,TRBJ1-1,TRBD1,TGTGCCAGCAGCGTAGAACCCCAGGGGGCCACTGAAGCTTTCTTT,CASSVEPQGATEAFF
.,15,TRBV27,TRBJ1-2,.,TGTGCCAGCAGTTCCCCCACGGGAGTGGGAGGCGGCTACACCTTC,CASSSPTGVGGGYTF
.,17,TRBV28,TRBJ2-7,.,TGTGCCAGCAGTTTCCTAAGACTGCGGACACCCAGGTACGAGCAGTACTTC,CASSFLRLRTPRYEQYF
.,15,TRBV19,TRBJ2-3,TRBD2,TGTGCCAGTAGTCCACTAGCGGAGAGCACAGATACGCAGTATTTT,CASSPLAESTDTQYF
.,14,TRBV5-1,TRBJ1-2,TRBD1,TGCGCCAGCAGCCCTGGGGGACAGGACTATGGCTACACCTTC,CASSPGGQDYGYTF
.,12,TRBV6-2/TRBV6-3,TRBJ1-1,.,TGTGCCAGCAGTTACTTATACACTGAAGCTTTCTTT,CASSYLYTEAFF
.,13,TRBV29-1,TRBJ2-7,.,TGCAGCGTTGAAGGCCCAAGCTTCTACGAGCAGTACTTC,CSVEGPSFYEQYF
.,16,TRBV4-3,TRBJ1-2,.,TGCGCCAGCAGCCAAGAGTATAGCGCAGGAAACTATGGCTACACCTTC,CASSQEYSAGNYGYTF
.,15,TRBV27,TRBJ1-1,TRBD1,TGTGCCAGCAGAAGGGACAGGGGACGGAGCACTGAAGCTTTCTTT,CASRRDRGRSTEAFF
.,15,TRBV18,TRBJ2-4,TRBD2,TGTGCCAGCTCAGAAAGCGGGACCCGCCAGGGCATTCAGTACTTC,CASSESGTRQGIQYF
.,13,TRBV6-5,TRBJ2-7,.,TGTGCCAGCCATCTTACACCCTCCTACGAGCAGTACTTC,CASHLTPSYEQYF
.,14,TRBV28,TRBJ1-5,.,TGTGCCAGCAGTTTGCTTGAGACTTATCAGCCCCAGCATTTT,CASSLLETYQPQHF
.,17,TRBV28,TRBJ2-2,TRBD1,TGTGCCAGCGGTATCCTGTCGGGACAGGGGATCACCGGGGAGCTGTTTTTT,CASGILSGQGITGELFF
.,13,TRBV29-1,TRBJ2-7,TRBD2,TGCAGCGTTGAAGGAGCGGGGACTTACGAGCAGTACTTC,CSVEGAGTYEQYF
.,15,TRBV9,TRBJ1-1,.,TGTGCCAGCAGCGGATACACAGGAGCGAACACTGAAGCTTTCTTT,CASSGYTGANTEAFF
.,16,TRBV18,TRBJ1-2,.,TGTGCCAGCTCACCCGTAGACAGACCCAAGTACTATGGCTACACCTTC,CASSPVDRPKYYGYTF
many,13,TRBV28,TRBJ2-2,.,TGTGCCAGCAGCCGTATCGTCCCGGGGGAGCTGTTTTTT,CASSRIVPGELFF
.,14,TRBV7-2,TRBJ2-7,.,TGTGCCAGCAGCTTATATCCTAGTCGCTACGAGCAGTACTTC,CASSLYPSRYEQYF
few,15,TRBV27,TRBJ1-1,TRBD1,TGTGCCAGCAGTCTCGGGACAGGCGGGAACACTGAAGCTTTCTTT,CASSLGTGGNTEAFF
once,15,TRBV25-1,TRBJ1-4,TRBD1,TGTGCCAGCAGTGGAGCCGGGACAGGGAATGAAAAACTGTTTTTT,CASSGAGTGNEKLFF
once,13,TRBV3-1/TRBV3-2,TRBJ2-1,TRBD1,TGTGCCAGCAGCCAAGGGACAGGGAGGGAGCAGTTCTTC,CASSQGTGREQFF
.,13,TRBV6-5,TRBJ1-1,.,TGTGCCAGCAGTTCACGACGAGGCACTGAAGCTTTCTTT,CASSSRRGTEAFF
.,12,TRBV6-6,TRBJ1-1,.,TGTGCCAGCAGTTACCCCGAGGCTGAAGCTTTCTTT,CASSYPEAEAFF
.,14,TRBV10-3,TRBJ1-2,.,TGTGCCATCAGTGAGTCGTTGGGACAATCTGGCTACACCTTC,CAISESLGQSGYTF
.,13,TRBV9,TRBJ1-2,.,TGTGCCAGCAGCCCTATTAGGGGCAGGGGCTACACCTTC,CASSPIRGRGYTF
.,19,TRBV28,TRBJ1-5,TRBD1,TGTGCCAGCAGACCTCCGGACAGGGGAGGGATGGATGGCAATCAGCCCCAGCATTTT,CASRPPDRGGMDGNQPQHF
.,14,TRBV5-8,TRBJ1-2,TRBD1,TGTGCCACCAAACCCACGACAGGGAGCTATGGCTACACCTTC,CATKPTTGSYGYTF
.,16,TRBV7-9,TRBJ2-2,TRBD2,TGTGCCAGCAGTCCAAGACTAGCGGGAGGGACCGGGGAGCTGTTTTTT,CASSPRLAGGTGELFF
.,13,TRBV27,TRBJ1-6,.,TGTGCCAGCAGGCGTCCCCGCAATTCACCCCTCCACTTT,CASRRPRNSPLHF
.,16,TRBV30,TRBJ1-5,TRBD1,TGTGCCTGGAGTCCCGGGACAGGGGGAAGGAATCAGCCCCAGCATTTT,CAWSPGTGGRNQPQHF
.,16,TRBV28,TRBJ1-5,TRBD1,TGTGCCAGCCGTGGACAGGGTCTGGGAAGCAATCAGCCCCAGCATTTT,CASRGQGLGSNQPQHF
.,15,TRBV30,TRBJ1-5,.,TGTGCCTGGAACCTAGGCGGGGGGCTCAATCAGCCCCAGCATTTT,CAWNLGGGLNQPQHF
.,14,TRBV18,TRBJ2-7,.,TGTGCCAGCTCACTGAACGGAGAGACTTCGGGGCAGTACTTC,CASSLNGETSGQYF
.,16,TRBV28,TRBJ1-1,TRBD1,TGTGCCAGCACCTCAGGGGGGACAGGGGTAGCCACTGAAGCTTTCTTT,CASTSGGTGVATEAFF
once,15,TRBV24-1,TRBJ1-4,TRBD1,TGTGCCACCAGTGACCCCGGGACAGGGGAGGAAAAACTGTTTTTT,CATSDPGTGEEKLFF
.,20,TRBV28,TRBJ2-6,.,TGTGCCAGCAGTCTAGCCCCCTGGCGCCTAGGCGAGGGTGGGGCCAACGTCCTGACTTTC,CASSLAPWRLGEGGANVLTF
.,13,TRBV19,TRBJ2-1,TRBD2,TGTGCCAGTAGCGTTCTAGCGGGAGGGCCCCTGTTCTTC,CASSVLAGGPLFF
.,14,TRBV18,TRBJ2-7,TRBD1,TGTGCCAGTGCTGACAGGGACCGCTCCTACGAGCAGTACTTC,CASADRDRSYEQYF
.,15,TRBV7-2,TRBJ2-1,TRBD1,TGTGCCAGCAGCTTGGACAGGGGACTCCACAATGAGCAGTTCTTC,CASSLDRGLHNEQFF
.,15,TRBV6-5,TRBJ1-1,.,TGTGCCAGCAGTTACTCATACGGCAGGGATCCCCAAGCTTTCTTT,CASSYSYGRDPQAFF
few,13,TRBV7-2,TRBJ2-7,.,TGTGCCAGCAGCTTGGGTCGGGAGTACGAGCAGTACTTC,CASSLGREYEQYF
.,12,TRBV19,TRBJ2-1,.,TGTGCCAGTAGTCCTCAGGGTTTTGAGCAGTTCTTC,CASSPQGFEQFF
.,14,TRBV9,TRBJ2-7,TRBD2,TGTGCCAGCAAAGAAGCGGGAGCAGTCTACGAGCAGTACTTC,CASKEAGAVYEQYF
.,14,TRBV28,TRBJ1-1,.,TGTGCCAGCACTTCCCCAACGGCCGGCAGGGGAGCTTTCTTT,CASTSPTAGRGAFF
.,14,TRBV19,TRBJ2-4,TRBD2,TGTGCCACGGGGGTAGCGGGAGGGCCAAACATTCAGTACTTC,CATGVAGGPNIQYF
.,13,TRBV11-3,TRBJ2-5,.,TGTGCCAGCAGCCTTAGGGAGCAAGAGACCCAGTACTTC,CASSLREQETQYF
.,15,TRBV5-5,TRBJ1-4,TRBD1,TGTGCCAGCAGCTTGGAGGGGACAGCGAATGAAAAACTGTTTTTT,CASSLEGTANEKLFF
once,15,TRBV10-3,TRBJ2-2,.,TGTGCCATCAGTGAGAAGTCTTTCCTAACCGGGGAGCTGTTTTTT,CAISEKSFLTGELFF
.,15,TRBV20-1,TRBJ2-1,TRBD2,TGCAGTGCTAGTTTCCCGACGGGAGGGTACAATGAGCAGTTCTTC,CSASFPTGGYNEQFF
.,11,TRBV20-1,TRBJ2-2,.,TGCAGTGCTACCCGTACCGGGGAGCTGTTTTTT,CSATRTGELFF
few,20,TRBV10-3,TRBJ2-6,TRBD1,TGTGCCATCAGTGAGTCTATCCTGACAGGGAATAACCCCGGGGCCAACGTCCTGACTTTC,CAISESILTGNNPGANVLTF
.,17,TRBV7-9,TRBJ2-3,TRBD2,TGTGCCAGCAGCTCGTTGGGACTAGCGGGAAACACAGATACGCAGTATTTT,CASSSLGLAGNTDTQYF
.,15,TRBV19,TRBJ1-5,TRBD1,TGTGCCAGTAGTCTCCGACAGGGCGGCCATCAGCCCCAGCATTTT,CASSLRQGGHQPQHF